This T cell receptor (beta chain) emerged from a study of T cell responses to AZD1222 COVID-19 vaccine. This clone was observed once. CDR3 length: 12 residues. Trimming cost V 1 base and J 5 bases, with 4 bases left between them. Germline CDR1 SGHTA, CDR2 FQGTGA. The table came from immunoSEQ multiplex PCR; TCRdb's copy has only in-frame clones and leaves some out. The repertoire holds 100,000 to 150,000 clones, with approximately 90% as singletons. Source: peripheral blood, taken 28 days after the second AZD1222 dose. The rearrangement joins TRBV7-3 to TRBJ2-3, with no clear D. The receptor comes from an adult who received the AZD1222 COVID-19 vaccine. The CDR3 coding sequence is TGTGCCAGCAGCTTAATTGGAGATACGCAGTATTTT. Residues: CASSLIGDTQYF.